The clone carrying this T cell receptor (beta chain) was observed many times. Its target is not known. Amplification of TCR beta CDR3 regions was performed using RNA transcripts as template. When the TCR CDR3 underwent first-round RT-PCR, the HTBI primer set was used. TCRdb analysed the multiplex PCR reads with MiXCR anew, one entry per CDR3 protein. Of under 450,000 distinct CDR3 sequences listed, 17% are singletons. Looked up from germline, CDR1 is LNHDA and CDR2 is SQIVND (reference sequence). The CDR3 runs to 15 residues. With V trimmed by 7 bases and J by 0 bases, 5 bases remained unmatched. Fresh peripheral blood, 7.5 to 10 ml of it, supplied the PBMCs. These data are taken from a study of T cells in Graves' hyperthyroidism and ophthalmopathy. Regarding the study as a whole: Peripheral blood also featured most of the thyroid clonotypes expanded above 0.001.

The V call is TRBV19, the J call TRBJ2-7, with 11 bases matching TRBD2. The receptor was isolated from a woman aged 25 to 39 with Graves' hyperthyroidism that later progressed to Graves' ophthalmopathy. Sequences were obtained from blood. CDR3 amino acids: CASKTSGESSYEQYF. DNA of the CDR3: TGTGCCAGTAAGACTAGCGGGGAAAGCTCCTACGAGCAGTACTTC.